The rows below give T cell receptor beta chains drawn from one sample of a study of blood T cell repertoires in COVID-19. Clones were read by immunoSEQ multiplex PCR, and TCRdb kept only the in-frame ones, dropping some. The table shows over 300,000 clones, with approximately 90% occurring only once. Sequenced: PBMCs or T cells enriched from blood (not recorded which). These receptors were obtained from a woman aged 25 to 39 with acute COVID-19. The CDR3 runs from the conserved cysteine through the conserved F or W. The D gene is left open where the match is weak. Rows may omit the clone size; those that give it use once, few, many or a size class.

J,size,D,V,CDR3,DNA
TRBJ1-4,once,-,TRBV19,CASSIGAKANEKLFF,TGTGCCAGTAGTATTGGGGCCAAGGCTAATGAAAAACTGTTTTTT
TRBJ2-6,-,-,TRBV7-3,CASSHPGHPTSGANVLTF,TGTGCCAGCAGCCATCCGGGACATCCCACCTCTGGGGCCAACGTCCTGACTTTC
TRBJ2-3,-,-,TRBV5-1,CASSSEAGTSTDTQYF,TGCGCCAGCAGCTCGGAGGCCGGGACTAGCACAGATACGCAGTATTTT
TRBJ2-4,once,TRBD1,TRBV4-1,CASSQMPPGQLNIQYF,TGCGCCAGCAGCCAAATGCCTCCGGGACAGTTAAACATTCAGTACTTC
TRBJ1-4,-,TRBD1,TRBV6-1,CASSAYNRDRTNEKLFF,TGTGCCAGCAGTGCGTACAACCGGGACAGAACGAATGAAAAACTGTTTTTT
TRBJ1-2,-,TRBD1,TRBV18,CASSPDRGPYGYTF,TGTGCCAGCTCACCCGACAGGGGCCCCTATGGCTACACCTTC
TRBJ1-1,-,-,TRBV21-1,CAALDRKNTEAFF,TGTGCCGCCCTAGACAGGAAGAACACTGAAGCTTTCTTT
TRBJ2-5,-,-,TRBV4-1,CASSQVSVETQYF,TGCGCCAGCAGCCAAGTGTCGGTTGAGACCCAGTACTTC
TRBJ1-2,-,-,TRBV9,CASSVSADNYGYTF,TGTGCCAGCAGCGTATCCGCGGATAACTATGGCTACACCTTC
TRBJ2-3,-,-,TRBV5-1,CASSLTGEVIERDTQYF,TGCGCCAGCAGCTTGACGGGGGAGGTGATTGAACGAGATACGCAGTATTTT
TRBJ2-1,-,TRBD2,TRBV2,CASGTSGLVYNEQFF,TGTGCCAGTGGGACTAGCGGGTTGGTATACAATGAGCAGTTCTTC
TRBJ1-6,-,TRBD1,TRBV5-1,CASSWTGSGAGSPLHF,TGCGCCAGCAGCTGGACAGGGTCCGGGGCGGGATCACCCCTCCACTTT
TRBJ2-3,-,TRBD2,TRBV27,CASSPPRGSGGPQKITDTQYF,TGTGCCAGCAGTCCCCCCCGTGGTAGCGGGGGGCCTCAGAAGATCACAGATACGCAGTATTTT
TRBJ1-2,-,-,TRBV5-1,CASSLVPGDNYGYTF,TGCGCCAGCAGCCTGGTCCCAGGGGATAACTATGGCTACACCTTC
TRBJ2-5,-,TRBD2,TRBV30,CAWSVPGLATETQYF,TGTGCCTGGAGTGTACCCGGACTAGCCACCGAGACCCAGTACTTC
TRBJ2-7,-,-,TRBV12-3/TRBV12-4,CASSFGNSYEQYF,TGTGCCAGCAGTTTTGGCAACTCCTACGAGCAGTACTTC
TRBJ1-4,-,-,TRBV24-1,CATSDPYATNEKLFF,TGTGCCACCAGTGATCCCTATGCAACTAATGAAAAACTGTTTTTT
TRBJ2-3,-,TRBD1,TRBV3-1/TRBV3-2,CASSGQGWRATDTQYF,TGTGCCAGCAGCGGACAGGGGTGGCGGGCCACAGATACGCAGTATTTT
TRBJ1-1,-,-,TRBV19,CASSPQGWSTEAFF,TGTGCCAGTAGCCCGCAGGGGTGGTCAACTGAAGCTTTCTTT
TRBJ1-2,-,-,TRBV24-1,CATSDHNNLGGSYGYTF,TGTGCCACCAGTGATCACAATAACCTGGGGGGAAGCTATGGCTACACCTTC
TRBJ1-1,-,TRBD1,TRBV19,CASSTRDREAFF,TGTGCCAGTAGTACTCGGGACAGGGAAGCTTTCTTT
TRBJ2-2,-,TRBD2,TRBV7-2,CASSPRRGDTGELFF,TGTGCCAGCAGCCCCCGTCGGGGGGACACCGGGGAGCTGTTTTTT
TRBJ1-1,-,TRBD1,TRBV4-1,CASSPGTTGVSEAFF,TGCGCCAGCAGCCCAGGAACGACAGGGGTTTCGGAAGCTTTCTTT
TRBJ1-2,-,-,TRBV3-1/TRBV3-2,CASSQPDYYGYTF,TGTGCCAGCAGCCAACCTGACTACTATGGCTACACCTTC
TRBJ1-2,-,-,TRBV3-1/TRBV3-2,CASSLRGEHRGYTF,TGTGCCAGCAGCCTCCGGGGGGAACATCGGGGCTACACCTTC
TRBJ2-7,once,-,TRBV3-1/TRBV3-2,CASSQDGARSASYEQYF,TGTGCCAGCAGCCAAGATGGGGCTAGGTCAGCCTCCTACGAGCAGTACTTC
TRBJ1-3,-,-,TRBV7-9,CASNSGVIGPGNTIYF,TGTGCCAGCAACTCGGGGGTCATAGGGCCCGGAAACACCATATATTTT
TRBJ1-3,few,-,TRBV2,CASSPQGGEINTIYF,TGTGCCAGCAGTCCCCAAGGGGGGGAAATCAACACCATATATTTT
TRBJ1-2,-,-,TRBV27,CASSPRLGGYGYTF,TGTGCCAGCAGTCCGCGGCTCGGCGGGTATGGCTACACCTTC
TRBJ2-3,-,TRBD1,TRBV30,CACSECTAVKPGGVPTDTQYF,TGTGCCTGTTCCGAATGCACCGCAGTAAAACCAGGGGGCGTACCGACAGATACGCAGTATTTT
TRBJ2-7,-,TRBD2,TRBV5-6,CASSLSRLAGGISYEQYF,TGTGCCAGCAGCTTGAGTCGACTAGCGGGGGGTATCTCCTACGAGCAGTACTTC
TRBJ2-2,-,-,TRBV14,CASSQIGPGELFF,TGTGCCAGCAGCCAAATCGGTCCCGGGGAGCTGTTTTTT
TRBJ2-1,-,TRBD1,TRBV15,CATSTGGSYNEQFF,TGTGCCACCAGCACAGGGGGCTCCTACAATGAGCAGTTCTTC
TRBJ1-2,once,-,TRBV5-1,CASSFDSYYGYTF,TGCGCCAGCAGCTTCGACAGCTACTATGGCTACACCTTC
TRBJ1-4,-,TRBD1,TRBV7-9,CASSLTGQGFSNEKLFF,TGTGCCAGCAGCTTAACGGGACAGGGTTTCTCTAATGAAAAACTGTTTTTT
TRBJ2-3,-,TRBD2,TRBV7-3,CASSTSGGPTDTQYF,TGTGCCAGCAGTACTAGCGGGGGGCCTACAGATACGCAGTATTTT
TRBJ2-3,-,TRBD2,TRBV7-8,CASSAIAGGYTDTQYF,TGTGCCAGCAGCGCCATAGCGGGGGGGTACACAGATACGCAGTATTTT
TRBJ2-2,-,-,TRBV6-4,CASSQGEVTGELFF,TGTGCCAGCAGCCAGGGGGAGGTCACCGGGGAGCTGTTTTTT
TRBJ1-2,-,TRBD1,TRBV18,CASSVAAGTGVEGYTF,TGTGCCAGCTCAGTTGCCGCCGGTACAGGGGTTGAAGGCTACACCTTC
TRBJ2-2,-,TRBD1,TRBV9,CASSDQGAGELFF,TGTGCCAGCAGCGATCAGGGGGCCGGGGAGCTGTTTTTT
TRBJ2-7,-,-,TRBV21-1,CASSKNRGSIYEQYF,TGTGCCAGCAGCAAAAACAGGGGAAGTATCTACGAGCAGTACTTC
TRBJ1-2,-,TRBD1,TRBV7-2,CASSPQGTVYGYTF,TGTGCCAGCAGCCCGCAGGGGACAGTATATGGCTACACCTTC
TRBJ2-2,-,-,TRBV18,CASSPSNARRTGELFF,TGTGCCAGCTCACCAAGTAATGCCAGGCGCACCGGGGAGCTGTTTTTT
TRBJ2-3,-,-,TRBV12-5,CASGFGHPAQYF,TGTGCTAGTGGTTTCGGACATCCAGCGCAGTATTTT
TRBJ1-1,-,TRBD1,TRBV6-2/TRBV6-3,CASSIWDRGNTEAFF,TGTGCCAGCAGCATATGGGACAGGGGGAACACTGAAGCTTTCTTT
TRBJ2-7,-,TRBD1,TRBV4-3,CASSQWTGIQYEQYF,TGCGCCAGCAGCCAATGGACAGGGATTCAATACGAGCAGTACTTC
TRBJ2-5,-,-,TRBV13,CASSSSQETQYF,TGTGCCAGCAGCTCCAGCCAAGAGACCCAGTACTTC
TRBJ2-1,-,TRBD2,TRBV25-1,CASNPSGGNNEQFF,TGTGCCAGCAACCCTAGCGGGGGCAACAATGAGCAGTTCTTC
TRBJ2-3,few,-,TRBV9,CASSVLRGADTQYF,TGTGCCAGCAGCGTCCTCCGGGGTGCGGATACGCAGTATTTT
TRBJ2-2,-,-,TRBV5-1,CASSRATFTGELFF,TGCGCCAGCAGCCGAGCGACCTTCACCGGGGAGCTGTTTTTT
TRBJ1-1,-,TRBD1,TRBV5-1,CASSLNRGPEAFF,TGCGCCAGCAGCTTGAACAGGGGACCAGAAGCTTTCTTT